This paragraph covers one T cell receptor (beta chain) sequence. The sample is drawn from a study of blood T cell repertoires in COVID-19. For the study at large: COVID-19 samples, acute and convalescent, were from the United States, Italy and Spain.

The germline V gene has CDR1 DFQATT and CDR2 SNEGSKA (reference sequence). The CDR3 has 12 residues. The V and J ends lost 3 bases and 0 bases respectively, with 5 bases between them. The assay was immunoSEQ multiplex PCR, and TCRdb's table has in-frame clones only and misses some. Among about 520,000 clones listed, 70% to 90% were seen once. Sample: peripheral blood. This chain uses TRBV20-1 with TRBJ1-1, with unresolved D. This clonotype was sampled from a human donor in a cohort sampled during active COVID-19. The CDR3 coding sequence is TGCAGTGCTAGTGGGCTGAACACTGAAGCTTTCTTT. This encodes CSASGLNTEAFF.